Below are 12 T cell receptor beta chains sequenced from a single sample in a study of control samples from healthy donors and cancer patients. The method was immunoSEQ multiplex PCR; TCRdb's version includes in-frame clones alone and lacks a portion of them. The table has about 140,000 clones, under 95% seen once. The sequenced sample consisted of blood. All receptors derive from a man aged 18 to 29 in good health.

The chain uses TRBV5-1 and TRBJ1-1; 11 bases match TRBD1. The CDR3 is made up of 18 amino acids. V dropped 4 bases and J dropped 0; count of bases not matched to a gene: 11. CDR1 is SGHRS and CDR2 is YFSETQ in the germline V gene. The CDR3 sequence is CASSRFDGQGAVNTEAFF. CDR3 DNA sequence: TGCGCCAGCAGCCGCTTTGACGGACAGGGGGCCGTGAACACTGAAGCTTTCTTT.

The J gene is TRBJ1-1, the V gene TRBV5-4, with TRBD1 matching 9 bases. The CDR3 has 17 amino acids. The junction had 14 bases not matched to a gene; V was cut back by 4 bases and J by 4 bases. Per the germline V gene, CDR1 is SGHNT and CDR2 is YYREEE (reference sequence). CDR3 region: CASSLEPLGTGPTEAFF. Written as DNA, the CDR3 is TGTGCCAGCAGCCTCGAACCGCTAGGGACAGGGCCCACTGAAGCTTTCTTT.

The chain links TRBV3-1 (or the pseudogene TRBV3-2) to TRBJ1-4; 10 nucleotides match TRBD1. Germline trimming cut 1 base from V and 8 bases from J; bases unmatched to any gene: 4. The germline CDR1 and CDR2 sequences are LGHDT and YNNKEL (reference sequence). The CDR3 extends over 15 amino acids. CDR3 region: CASSQAGTGDEKLFF. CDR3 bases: TGTGCCAGCAGCCAAGCTGGGACAGGGGACGAAAAACTGTTTTTT.

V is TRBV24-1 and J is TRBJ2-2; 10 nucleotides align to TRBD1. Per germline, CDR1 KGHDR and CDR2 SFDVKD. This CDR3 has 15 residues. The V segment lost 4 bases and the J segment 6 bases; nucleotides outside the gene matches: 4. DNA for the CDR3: TGTGCCACCAGTGACCGACAGGGGGCGTCCGGGGAGCTGTTTTTT. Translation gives CATSDRQGASGELFF.

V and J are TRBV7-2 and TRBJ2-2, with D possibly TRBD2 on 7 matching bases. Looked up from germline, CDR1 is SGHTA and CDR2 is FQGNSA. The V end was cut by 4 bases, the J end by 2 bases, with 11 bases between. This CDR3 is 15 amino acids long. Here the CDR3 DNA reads TGTGCCAGCAGCTATTGGGGGGGCAACACCGGGGAGCTGTTTTTT. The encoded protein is CASSYWGGNTGELFF.

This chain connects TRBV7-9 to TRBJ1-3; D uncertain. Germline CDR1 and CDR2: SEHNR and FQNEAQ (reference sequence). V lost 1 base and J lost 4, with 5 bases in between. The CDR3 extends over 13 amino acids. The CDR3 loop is CASSLEQGNTIYF. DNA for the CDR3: TGTGCCAGCAGCTTAGAACAGGGAAACACCATATATTTT.

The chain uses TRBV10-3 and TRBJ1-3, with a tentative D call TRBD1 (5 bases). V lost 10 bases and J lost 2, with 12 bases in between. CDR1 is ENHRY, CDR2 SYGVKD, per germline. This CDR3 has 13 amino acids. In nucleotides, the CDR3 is TGTGCCAGCGAGGACAACGCTGGAAACACCATATATTTT. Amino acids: CASEDNAGNTIYF.

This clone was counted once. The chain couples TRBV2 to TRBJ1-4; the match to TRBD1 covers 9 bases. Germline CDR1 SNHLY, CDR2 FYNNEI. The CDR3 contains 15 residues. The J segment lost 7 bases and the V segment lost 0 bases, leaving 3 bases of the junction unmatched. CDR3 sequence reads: CASSEAGTGREKLFF. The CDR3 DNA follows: TGTGCCAGCAGTGAAGCGGGGACAGGGCGTGAAAAACTGTTTTTT.

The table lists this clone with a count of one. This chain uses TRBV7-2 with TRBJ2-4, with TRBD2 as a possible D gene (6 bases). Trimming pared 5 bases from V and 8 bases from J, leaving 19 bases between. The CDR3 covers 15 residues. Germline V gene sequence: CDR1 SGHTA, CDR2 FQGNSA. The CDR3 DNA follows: TGTGCCAGCAGCCCCCAAGGCGGGGCGGTGGACATTCAGTACTTC. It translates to CASSPQGGAVDIQYF.

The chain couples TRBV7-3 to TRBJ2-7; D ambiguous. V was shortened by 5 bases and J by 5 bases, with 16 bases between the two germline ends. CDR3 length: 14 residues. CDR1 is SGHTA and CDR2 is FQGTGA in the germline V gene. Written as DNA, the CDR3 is TGTGCCAGCAGCCTTCAGCTCGCGGAGAACGAGCAGTACTTC. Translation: CASSLQLAENEQYF.

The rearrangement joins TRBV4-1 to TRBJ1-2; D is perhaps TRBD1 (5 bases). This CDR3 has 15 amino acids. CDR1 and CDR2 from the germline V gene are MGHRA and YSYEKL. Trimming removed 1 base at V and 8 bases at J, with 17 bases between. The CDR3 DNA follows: TGCGCCAGCAGCCAAGGAGGGGTAGGGGCCGGCGGCTACACCTTC. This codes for CASSQGGVGAGGYTF.

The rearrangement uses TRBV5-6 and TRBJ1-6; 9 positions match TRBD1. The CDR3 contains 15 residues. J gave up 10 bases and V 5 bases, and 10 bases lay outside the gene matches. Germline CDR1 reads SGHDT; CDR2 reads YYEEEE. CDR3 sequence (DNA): TGTGCCAGCAGATCCGGGACAGGGTATGTCTCACCCCTCCACTTT. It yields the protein CASRSGTGYVSPLHF. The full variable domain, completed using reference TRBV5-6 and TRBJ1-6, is DAGVTQSPTHLIKTRGQQVTLRCSPKSGHDTVSWYQQALGQGPQFIFQYYEEEERQRGNFPDRFSGHQFPNYSSELNVNALLLGDSALYLCASRSGTGYVSPLHFGNGTRLTVT.